This T cell receptor beta chain was sequenced during a study of molecular identifiers for immune sequencing clone quantification. Only a few counts were recorded for this clonotype. Per the germline V gene, CDR1 is LNHDA and CDR2 is SQIVND (reference sequence). V shed 7 bases and J 1 base; nucleotides not matched to a gene: 7. This CDR3 spans 16 amino acids. MiXCR, run by TCRdb on the PCR reads, gives a single entry per CDR3 protein. Among about 510,000 distinct CDR3 sequences listed, about 25% were seen once. This clonotype originated in a human donor in good health. Some libraries in this study had Jurkat cell RNA spiked in. Sequencing was performed on naive CD8+ T cells from blood, with Jurkat cell RNA spiked in. This sample's subset: FACS-sorted CD8+CD4-CCR7+CD45RA+ naive T cells. The chain combines TRBV19 with TRBJ2-3; 11 bases match TRBD2. The CDR3 nucleotides read TGTGCCAGTAATACCCCGGGACTAGCGGGCACAGATACGCAGTATTTT. This translates into CASNTPGLAGTDTQYF. Full variable domain (remainder filled in from reference TRBV19 and TRBJ2-3): DGGITQSPKYLFRKEGQNVTLSCEQNLNHDAMYWYRQDPGQGLRLIYYSQIVNDFQKGDIAEGYSVSREKKESFPLTVTSAQKNPTAFYLCASNTPGLAGTDTQYFGPGTRLTVL.